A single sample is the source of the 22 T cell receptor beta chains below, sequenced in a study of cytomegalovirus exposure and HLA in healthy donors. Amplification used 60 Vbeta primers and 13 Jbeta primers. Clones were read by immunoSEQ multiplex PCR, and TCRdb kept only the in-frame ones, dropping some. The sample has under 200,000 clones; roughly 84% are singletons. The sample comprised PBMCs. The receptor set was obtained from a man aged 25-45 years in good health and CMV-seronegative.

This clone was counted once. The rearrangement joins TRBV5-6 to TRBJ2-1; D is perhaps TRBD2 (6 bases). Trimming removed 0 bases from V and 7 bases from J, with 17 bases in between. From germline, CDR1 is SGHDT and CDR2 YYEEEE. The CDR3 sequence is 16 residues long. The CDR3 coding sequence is TGTGCCAGCAGCTTGGGGGGAGGAATCCTCGTGAATGAGCAGTTCTTC. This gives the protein CASSLGGGILVNEQFF.

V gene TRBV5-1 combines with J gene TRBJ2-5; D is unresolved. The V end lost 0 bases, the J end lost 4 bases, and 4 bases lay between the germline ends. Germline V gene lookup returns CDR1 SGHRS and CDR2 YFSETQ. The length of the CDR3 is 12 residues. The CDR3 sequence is CASSLAVETQYF. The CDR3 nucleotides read TGCGCCAGCAGCTTGGCCGTAGAGACCCAGTACTTC.

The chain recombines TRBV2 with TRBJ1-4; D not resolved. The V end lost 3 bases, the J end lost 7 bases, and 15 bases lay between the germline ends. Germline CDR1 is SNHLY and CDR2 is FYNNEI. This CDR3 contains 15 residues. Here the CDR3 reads CASSDGKARSEKLFF. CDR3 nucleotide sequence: TGTGCCAGCAGTGATGGCAAAGCACGGAGTGAAAAACTGTTTTTT.

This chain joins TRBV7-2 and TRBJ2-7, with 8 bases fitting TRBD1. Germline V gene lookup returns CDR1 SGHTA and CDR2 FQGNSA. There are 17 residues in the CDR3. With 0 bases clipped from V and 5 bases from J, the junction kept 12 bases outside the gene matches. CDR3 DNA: TGTGCCAGCAGCTTAGCGGGGACAGGTAATAGCGCGGACGAGCAGTACTTC. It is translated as CASSLAGTGNSADEQYF.

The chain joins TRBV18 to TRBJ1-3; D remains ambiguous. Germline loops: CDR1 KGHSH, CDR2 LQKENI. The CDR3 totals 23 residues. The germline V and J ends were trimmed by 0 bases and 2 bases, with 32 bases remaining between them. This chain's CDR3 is CASSPPWRDRPFNRVEAGNTIYF. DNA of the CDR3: TGTGCCAGCTCACCACCGTGGAGAGACCGCCCCTTTAACCGAGTTGAGGCTGGAAACACCATATATTTT.

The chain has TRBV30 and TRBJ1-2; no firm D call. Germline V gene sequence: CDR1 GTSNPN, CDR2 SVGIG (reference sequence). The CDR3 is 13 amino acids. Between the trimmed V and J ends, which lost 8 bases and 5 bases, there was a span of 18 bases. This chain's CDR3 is CARGGSSGYGYTF. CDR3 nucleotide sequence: TGTGCCCGGGGTGGTTCTTCGGGATATGGCTACACCTTC.

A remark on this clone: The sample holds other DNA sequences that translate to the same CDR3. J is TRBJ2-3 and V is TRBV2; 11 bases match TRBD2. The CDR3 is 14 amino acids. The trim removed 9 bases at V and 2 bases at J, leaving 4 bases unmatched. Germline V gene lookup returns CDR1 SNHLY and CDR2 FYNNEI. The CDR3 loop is CASGLAGITDTQYF. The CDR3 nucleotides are TGTGCCAGTGGACTAGCGGGCATCACAGATACGCAGTATTTT.

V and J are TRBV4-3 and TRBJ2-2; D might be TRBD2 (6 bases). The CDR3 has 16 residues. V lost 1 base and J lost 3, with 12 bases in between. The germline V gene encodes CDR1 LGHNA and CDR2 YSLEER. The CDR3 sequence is CASSQVGSGDTGELFF. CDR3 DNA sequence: TGCGCCAGCAGCCAAGTAGGTAGCGGAGACACCGGGGAGCTGTTTTTT.

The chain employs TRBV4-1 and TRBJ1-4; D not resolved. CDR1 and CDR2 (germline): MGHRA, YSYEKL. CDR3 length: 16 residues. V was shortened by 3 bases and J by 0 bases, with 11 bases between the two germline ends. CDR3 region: CASSHESTATNEKLFF. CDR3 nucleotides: TGCGCCAGCAGCCACGAAAGCACCGCAACTAATGAAAAACTGTTTTTT.

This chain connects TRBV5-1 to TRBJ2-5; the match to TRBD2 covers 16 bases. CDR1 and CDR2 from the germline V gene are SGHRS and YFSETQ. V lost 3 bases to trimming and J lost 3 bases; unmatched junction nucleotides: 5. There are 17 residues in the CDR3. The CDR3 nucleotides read TGCGCCAGCAGCTACGGGACTAGCGGGGGGGGAGAAGAGACCCAGTACTTC. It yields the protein CASSYGTSGGGEETQYF.

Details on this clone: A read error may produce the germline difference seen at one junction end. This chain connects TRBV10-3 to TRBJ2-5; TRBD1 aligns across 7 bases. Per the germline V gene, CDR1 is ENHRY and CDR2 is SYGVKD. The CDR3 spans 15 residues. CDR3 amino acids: CAISEQGLGQEAQYF. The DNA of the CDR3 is TGTGCCATCAGTGAACAGGGGTTGGGCCAAGAGGCCCAGTACTTC.

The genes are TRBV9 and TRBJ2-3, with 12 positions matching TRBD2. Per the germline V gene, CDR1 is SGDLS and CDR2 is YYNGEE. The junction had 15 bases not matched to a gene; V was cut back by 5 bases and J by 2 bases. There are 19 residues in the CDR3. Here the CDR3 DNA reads TGTGCCAGCAGACCGACTAGCGGGGGAAGAACTACTATCACAGATACGCAGTATTTT. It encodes CASRPTSGGRTTITDTQYF.

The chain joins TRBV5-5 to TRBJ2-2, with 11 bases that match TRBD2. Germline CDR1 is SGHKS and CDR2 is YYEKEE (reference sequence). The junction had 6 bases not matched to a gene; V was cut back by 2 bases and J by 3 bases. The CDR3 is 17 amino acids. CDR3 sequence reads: CASSFRSGRDDTGELFF. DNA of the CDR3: TGTGCCAGCAGCTTTCGTAGCGGGAGGGACGACACCGGGGAGCTGTTTTTT.

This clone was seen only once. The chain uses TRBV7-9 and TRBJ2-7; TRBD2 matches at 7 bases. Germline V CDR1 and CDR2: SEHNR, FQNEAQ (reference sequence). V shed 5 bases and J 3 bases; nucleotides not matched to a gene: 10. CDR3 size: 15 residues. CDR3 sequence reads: CASSNGGSGFYEQYF. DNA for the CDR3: TGTGCCAGCAGCAACGGGGGTAGCGGGTTCTACGAGCAGTACTTC.

The CDR3 region is CASSLDGRALYNEQFF. Written as DNA, the CDR3 is TGTGCCAGCAGCTTAGATGGCAGGGCGCTCTACAATGAGCAGTTCTTC. V gene TRBV7-6 combines with J gene TRBJ2-1, with D perhaps TRBD1 (5 bases). Deletions cut 1 base from V and 3 bases from J, with 13 bases between. This CDR3 is 16 amino acids long. Germline V gene data show CDR1 as SGHVS and CDR2 as FNYEAQ.

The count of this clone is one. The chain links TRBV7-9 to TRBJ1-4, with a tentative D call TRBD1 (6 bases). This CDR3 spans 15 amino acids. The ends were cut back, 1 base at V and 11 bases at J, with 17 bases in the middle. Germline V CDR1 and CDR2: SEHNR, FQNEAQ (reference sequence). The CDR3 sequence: CASSLGGGRKEKLFF. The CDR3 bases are TGTGCCAGCAGCTTAGGGGGGGGGCGGAAGGAGAAACTGTTTTTT.

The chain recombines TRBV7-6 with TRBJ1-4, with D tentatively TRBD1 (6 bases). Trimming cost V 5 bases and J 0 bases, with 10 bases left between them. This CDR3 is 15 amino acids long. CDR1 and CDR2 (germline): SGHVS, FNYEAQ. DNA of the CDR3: TGTGCCAGCAGCCCTTGGACAGCAACTAATGAAAAACTGTTTTTT. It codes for CASSPWTATNEKLFF.

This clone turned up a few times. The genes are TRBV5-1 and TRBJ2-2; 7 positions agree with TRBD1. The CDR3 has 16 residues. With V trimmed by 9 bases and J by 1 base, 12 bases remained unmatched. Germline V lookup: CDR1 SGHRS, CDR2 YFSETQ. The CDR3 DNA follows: TGCGCCACCCGAGGGGGACAGCCAGGGAACACCGGGGAGCTGTTTTTT. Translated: CATRGGQPGNTGELFF. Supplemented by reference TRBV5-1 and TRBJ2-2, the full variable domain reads KAGVTQTPRYLIKTRGQQVTLSCSPISGHRSVSWYQQTPGQGLQFLFEYFSETQRNKGNFPGRFSGRQFSNSRSEMNVSTLELGDSALYLCATRGGQPGNTGELFFGEGSRLTVL.

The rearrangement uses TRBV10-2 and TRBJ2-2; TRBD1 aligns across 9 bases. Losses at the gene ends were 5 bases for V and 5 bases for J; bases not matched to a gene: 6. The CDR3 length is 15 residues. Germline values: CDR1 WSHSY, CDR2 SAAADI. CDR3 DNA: TGCGCCAGCAGTCGACAGGGGGAGTATACCGGGGAGCTGTTTTTT. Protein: CASSRQGEYTGELFF.

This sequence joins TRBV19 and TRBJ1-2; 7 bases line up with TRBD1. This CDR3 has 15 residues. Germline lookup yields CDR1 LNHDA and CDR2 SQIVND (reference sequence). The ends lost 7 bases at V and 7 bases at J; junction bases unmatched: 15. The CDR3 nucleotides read TGTGCCAGTAACATACCCGCCCTCGACAGGGTTGGCTACACCTTC. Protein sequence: CASNIPALDRVGYTF.

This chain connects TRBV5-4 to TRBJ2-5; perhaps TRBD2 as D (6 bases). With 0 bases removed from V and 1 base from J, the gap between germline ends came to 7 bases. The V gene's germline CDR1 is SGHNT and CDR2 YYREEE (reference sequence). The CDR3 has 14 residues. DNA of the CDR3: TGTGCCAGCAGCTTGGAGACTAGCCAAGAGACCCAGTACTTC. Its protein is CASSLETSQETQYF.

The CDR3 bases are TGTGCCAGCAGCGTAGATAGGGGGACAGGTACGAACACCGGGGAGCTGTTTTTT. Protein product: CASSVDRGTGTNTGELFF. The V and J genes are TRBV9 and TRBJ2-2; 8 nucleotides match TRBD1. Trimming cost V 0 bases and J 0 bases; bases outside gene matches: 7. Germline V gives CDR1 SGDLS, CDR2 YYNGEE. This CDR3 region has 18 residues.